Sequencing of this T cell receptor (beta chain) was carried out in a study of post-analysis software for immune sequencing data. Details on this clonotype: No antigen is known for it. A read error may be the cause here, since a much bigger clone is one base away.

Findings and limits, study-wide: With TRBV5-6, TRBV5-1 and TRBV20-1 included, about five TRBV segments were more frequent in patients than in controls. F measure showed strong co-clustering of same-batch samples.

Germline CDR1 reads MNHNY; CDR2 reads SVGAGI (reference sequence). The CDR3 runs to 12 residues. Unique molecular identifiers were carried by the TCR beta cDNA libraries. Researchers reported 550,000 or so cDNA molecules coming from around 1 to 9.1 million T cells. MiXCR, applied by TCRdb to the PCR reads, yields one record per CDR3 protein. Of 150,000 or so distinct CDR3 sequences in the sample, 35% to 40% were seen once. Source: blood, taken after autologous hematopoietic stem cell transplantation. This receptor was obtained from a girl aged 5 to 17 with multiple sclerosis. The chain links TRBV6-6 to TRBJ2-7; unclear D gene. The CDR3 loop reads CSSSPWAYEQYF. For the CDR3, the DNA is TGTTCCAGCAGTCCGTGGGCGTACGAGCAGTACTTC.